This T cell receptor (beta chain) was observed in a study of blood T cell repertoires in COVID-19. Study-level background: Collection of acute and convalescent COVID-19 samples took place in the United States, Italy and Spain. From T cells, B-cell-depleted T cells, or PBMCs came the material, which was cDNA or gDNA.

Trimming cost V 2 bases and J 9 bases; bases outside gene matches: 11. The CDR3 covers 16 residues. CDR1 and CDR2 from the germline V gene are MNHEY and SVGEGT. Original processing notes: Estimation of nucleated cell counts relied on the amplification of reference gene primers. Repertoires were generated with immunoSEQ multiplex PCR, while TCRdb's copy carries only in-frame clones and drops some. The D gene and trimming were derived from the DNA, and the V and J assignments and clone size from that table. The sample includes roughly 220,000 clones, about 85% of them seen just once. The sequence came from a man aged 30 to 39 with active or convalescent COVID-19. Input material: peripheral blood. This chain links TRBV6-2 or TRBV6-3 with TRBJ1-5, with 9 bases fitting TRBD1. This CDR3 is CASSYGGTGSVRPQHF. CDR3 sequence (DNA): TGTGCCAGCAGTTACGGTGGGACAGGGTCTGTTCGGCCCCAGCATTTT.